These 19 T cell receptor beta chains share one sample of origin, sequenced in a study of blood T cells in healthy people across ages. Then a second PCR, running about 6 to 12 cycles, was carried out with a sample-barcoded 5' primer and a J-beta primer mix. TCRdb redid the calling of the 5' RACE reads with MiXCR, one entry per CDR3 protein. The data contain around 780,000 distinct CDR3 sequences, about 56% of them seen just once; the ten biggest clones take up roughly 25%. The specimen sequenced was blood. Source of these receptors: a man in his forties or fifties in good health.

This clonotype was seen only a few times. The chain couples TRBV10-3 to TRBJ2-5; D remains unclear. Germline CDR1 ENHRY, CDR2 SYGVKD. Trimming shortened V by 6 bases and J by 1 base, and 9 bases separated the two germline ends. The length of the CDR3 is 13 residues. The DNA of the CDR3 is TGTGCCATCAGGCCCCTGGGCCAAGAGACCCAGTACTTC. Protein: CAIRPLGQETQYF.

This clonotype was counted between two and nine times. The V and J genes are TRBV10-3 and TRBJ2-3; 8 nucleotides line up with TRBD2. The CDR3 sequence is 16 residues long. J gave up 0 bases and V 6 bases, and 8 bases lay outside the gene matches. Germline V CDR1 and CDR2: ENHRY, SYGVKD. Here the CDR3 reads CAIRRSGATSTDTQYF. The CDR3 DNA reads as TGTGCCATCAGACGTAGCGGGGCAACTAGCACAGATACGCAGTATTTT.

In nucleotides, the CDR3 is TGTGCCAGCATGCGGGACTCCCTATACAATGAGCAGTTCTTC. Translation gives CASMRDSLYNEQFF. The chain is built from TRBV7-9 and TRBJ2-1; D possibly corresponds to TRBD2 (6 bases). The V gene lost 7 bases and the J gene lost 4 bases, with 14 bases spanning the gap. The CDR3 consists of 14 residues. Germline V gives CDR1 SEHNR, CDR2 FQNEAQ (reference sequence).

The V call is TRBV11-2, the J call TRBJ2-4, with TRBD1 as a possible D gene (5 bases). The CDR3 sequence is 15 residues long. Germline CDR1 and CDR2: SGHAT and FQNNGV. Trimming took 5 bases from V and 1 from J, leaving 12 bases between them. CDR3 loop: CASSPNAGAKNIQYF. In DNA, the CDR3 is TGTGCCAGCAGCCCCAACGCAGGGGCCAAAAACATTCAGTACTTC.

The J gene is TRBJ1-4, the V gene TRBV6-5; 8 bases are shared with TRBD1. The trim removed 2 bases at V and 8 bases at J, leaving 4 bases unmatched. CDR3 length: 14 residues. Germline V gene lookup returns CDR1 MNHEY and CDR2 SVGAGI. The CDR3 is CASSYLTGGEKLFF. CDR3 nucleotide sequence: TGTGCCAGCAGTTACCTAACAGGGGGGGAAAAACTGTTTTTT.

The V call is TRBV6-1, the J call TRBJ2-7, with D unclear. Germline V CDR1 and CDR2: MNHNS, SASEGT. V was pared by 7 bases and J by 3 bases, with 10 bases between. The CDR3 runs to 12 residues. The CDR3 DNA follows: TGTGCCAGCACGACCCACCGCTACGAGCAGTACTTC. Residues: CASTTHRYEQYF.

The CDR3 sequence: CASSSLANWNTEAFF. For the CDR3, the DNA is TGTGCCAGCAGTTCCTTGGCAAACTGGAACACTGAAGCTTTCTTT. V and J are TRBV28 and TRBJ1-1; D is unclear. Looked up from germline, CDR1 is MDHEN and CDR2 is SYDVKM. With 4 bases removed from V and 1 base from J, the gap between germline ends came to 13 bases. CDR3 size: 15 residues.

This chain joins TRBV9 and TRBJ2-6; no definite D call. Trimming took 4 bases from V and 2 from J, leaving 13 bases between them. The germline V gene encodes CDR1 SGDLS and CDR2 YYNGEE. This CDR3 has 16 amino acids. CDR3 sequence (DNA): TGTGCCAGCAGCTCCGGTTTTAGGGCTGGGGCCAACGTCCTGACTTTC. This codes for CASSSGFRAGANVLTF.

The rearrangement joins TRBV4-2 to TRBJ1-1, with D perhaps matching TRBD1 (5 bases). The CDR3 has 14 amino acids. Trimming removed 1 base at V and 4 bases at J, with 10 bases between. The germline V gene encodes CDR1 LGHNA and CDR2 YNFKEQ. CDR3 sequence reads: CASSQGGGGTEAFF. The CDR3 DNA is TGTGCCAGCAGCCAAGGGGGGGGAGGCACTGAAGCTTTCTTT.

This clonotype was seen a handful of times. The chain has TRBV7-3 and TRBJ2-5; a possible D gene is TRBD2 (7 bases). The V gene lost 0 bases and the J gene lost 4 bases, with 12 bases spanning the gap. The CDR3 has 15 amino acids. Germline V lookup: CDR1 SGHTA, CDR2 FQGTGA. This chain's CDR3 is CASSLTGGGGETQYF. The CDR3 DNA reads as TGTGCCAGCAGCTTAACTGGGGGAGGGGGAGAGACCCAGTACTTC.

CDR3 residues: CASTPRRGIEQFF. The CDR3 DNA follows: TGTGCCAGCACCCCACGGAGGGGGATTGAGCAGTTCTTC. The J gene is TRBJ2-1, the V gene TRBV7-2; D could derive from TRBD1 or TRBD2 (6 bases each). The CDR3 sequence is 13 residues long. V was trimmed by 7 bases and J by 9 bases, leaving 16 bases between them. Germline V gene sequence: CDR1 SGHTA, CDR2 FQGNSA.

The chain combines TRBV25-1 with TRBJ1-2; tentative D call: TRBD1 (6 bases). Trimming left V 6 bases short and J 4 bases short, with 15 bases between. This CDR3 is 14 amino acids long. CDR1 MGHDK and CDR2 SYGVNS come from the germline V gene. CDR3 residues: CASRSASGAYGYTF. CDR3 nucleotides: TGTGCCAGCAGGAGTGCGTCAGGGGCCTATGGCTACACCTTC.

The chain carries TRBV10-3 and TRBJ1-1; 7 nucleotides line up with TRBD1. CDR3 length: 17 residues. Germline CDR1 is ENHRY and CDR2 is SYGVKD. After removal of 4 bases from V and 0 bases from J, the junction contained 11 bases not matched to a gene. CDR3 nucleotide sequence: TGTGCCATCAGTGGTGGGGACAGAAGCCTCATGAACACTGAAGCTTTCTTT. Translating gives CAISGGDRSLMNTEAFF.

Only a few counts were recorded for this clonotype. The chain carries TRBV29-1 and TRBJ2-5; 9 positions match TRBD1. There are 14 residues in the CDR3. V lost 3 bases, J lost 1 base, and 3 bases stayed unmatched. CDR1 and CDR2 (germline): SQVTM, ANQGSEA. In nucleotides, the CDR3 is TGCAGCGTTGACGGGACAGGGACCCAAGAGACCCAGTACTTC. Amino acid sequence: CSVDGTGTQETQYF.

The chain uses TRBV12-3 or TRBV12-4 and TRBJ1-1, with a weak D call TRBD1 (5 bases). This CDR3 is 13 amino acids long. Trimming took 3 bases from V and 7 from J, leaving 12 bases between them. CDR3 sequence reads: CASSFGDGGEAFF. The CDR3 nucleotides read TGTGCCAGCAGTTTCGGGGACGGGGGTGAAGCTTTCTTT.

The rearrangement links TRBV9 to TRBJ2-3; TRBD2 matches 8 bases. Trimming at V came to 0 bases and at J to 1 base, leaving 7 bases not matched to a gene. The length of the CDR3 is 17 residues. CDR1 is SGDLS, CDR2 YYNGEE, per germline. CDR3 sequence (DNA): TGTGCCAGCAGCGTAGGGGGACTAGGCGTAGGCACAGATACGCAGTATTTT. Encoded protein: CASSVGGLGVGTDTQYF. The entire variable domain, with the rest obtained from reference TRBV9 and TRBJ2-3, is as follows: DSGVTQTPKHLITATGQRVTLRCSPRSGDLSVYWYQQSLDQGLQFLIQYYNGEERAKGNILERFSAQQFPDLHSELNLSSLELGDSALYFCASSVGGLGVGTDTQYFGPGTRLTVL.

This clonotype has a handful of counts. This chain connects TRBV7-2 to TRBJ2-5, with D unclear. Germline-derived CDR1 and CDR2 are SGHTA and FQGNSA. This CDR3 comprises 14 residues. Trimming took off 4 bases at V and 4 bases at J, with 13 bases between the two ends. CDR3 sequence (DNA): TGTGCCAGCAGCTCCCCCTCGTTATTAGAGACCCAGTACTTC. Translating it yields CASSSPSLLETQYF.

The chain employs TRBV11-3 and TRBJ2-1; D perhaps matches TRBD1 (7 bases). The ends were cut back, 6 bases at V and 8 bases at J, with 17 bases in the middle. Germline CDR1 and CDR2: SGHNT and YENEEA. This CDR3 has 14 amino acids. DNA of the CDR3: TGTGCCAGCAGACGACTAGGGGGCTCCGATGAGCAGTTCTTC. Its translation: CASRRLGGSDEQFF. The variable domain in full, completed from reference TRBV11-3 and TRBJ2-1, reads EAGVVQSPRYKIIEKKQPVAFWCNPISGHNTLYWYLQNLGQGPELLIRYENEEAVDDSQLPKDRFSAERLKGVDSTLKIQPAELGDSAVYLCASRRLGGSDEQFFGPGTRLTVL.

This CDR3 reads CASSETGINIQYF. The CDR3 nucleotides are TGTGCCAGCAGTGAGACAGGGATAAACATTCAGTACTTC. The chain joins TRBV25-1 to TRBJ2-4; 7 nucleotides agree with TRBD1. The V gene's germline CDR1 is MGHDK and CDR2 SYGVNS. The trim removed 3 bases at V and 6 bases at J, leaving 2 bases unmatched. The CDR3 spans 13 residues.